The T cell receptor (beta chain) described here comes from a study of T-cell memory formation after mild COVID-19. Notes on the study in general: In pre-infection memory, a portion of responding clones appeared, which suggested that cross-reactive memory joined.

Turning to this clonotype: Its cognate antigen is unknown.

This CDR3 spans 15 amino acids. Per the germline V gene, CDR1 is SNHLY and CDR2 is FYNNEI. J lost 7 bases, V lost 6 bases, and 12 bases had no gene match. TCRdb processed the 5' RACE reads anew with MiXCR; each CDR3 protein has one entry. The profile shows approximately 210,000 distinct CDR3 sequences, around 16% of them singletons. This sequence joins TRBV2 and TRBJ2-1, with TRBD1 identical over 7 bases. Sequencing was performed on PBMCs or a T cell subset sorted from them (not recorded which). The TCR sequence derives from an adult woman who had mild COVID-19 (a few samples of this study predate the infection). Cell type and time point are not known. The CDR3 DNA sequence: TGTGCCAGCAGAGCACAGGGGACGATTGGGAATGAGCAGTTCTTC. It is translated as CASRAQGTIGNEQFF. The variable domain in full, with the rest retrieved from reference TRBV2 and TRBJ2-1, is EPEVTQTPSHQVTQMGQEVILRCVPISNHLYFYWYRQILGQKVEFLVSFYNNEISEKSEIFDDQFSVERPDGSNFTLKIRSTKLEDSAMYFCASRAQGTIGNEQFFGPGTRLTVL.